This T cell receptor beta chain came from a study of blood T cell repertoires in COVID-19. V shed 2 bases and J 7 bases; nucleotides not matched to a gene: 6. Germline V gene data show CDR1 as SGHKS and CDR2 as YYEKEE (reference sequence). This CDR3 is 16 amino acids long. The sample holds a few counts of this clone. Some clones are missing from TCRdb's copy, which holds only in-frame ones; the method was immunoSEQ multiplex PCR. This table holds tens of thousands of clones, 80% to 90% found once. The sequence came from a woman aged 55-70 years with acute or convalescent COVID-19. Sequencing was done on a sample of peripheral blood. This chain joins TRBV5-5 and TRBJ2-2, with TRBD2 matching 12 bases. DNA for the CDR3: TGTGCCAGCAGCTTTCTAGCGGGGGGGCTACACGGGGAGCTGTTTTTT. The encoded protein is CASSFLAGGLHGELFF.